This T cell receptor (beta chain) derives from a study of blood T cell repertoires in COVID-19. Study details: Samples taken during acute and convalescent COVID-19 were collected in the United States, Italy and Spain. T cells, B-cell-depleted T cells, or PBMCs supplied cDNA or gDNA.

The CDR3 contains 14 residues. The ends lost 9 bases at V and 5 bases at J; junction bases unmatched: 5. CDR1 is KGHDR, CDR2 SFDVKD, per germline. Per the authors' pipeline: The assay estimated nucleated cells by amplifying reference gene primers. Sequenced by immunoSEQ multiplex PCR; TCRdb stores in-frame clones only, minus some. From that table come the V and J calls and clone size; the DNA was used to work out D and trimming. The data contain some 200,000 clones, approximately 80% of them seen just once; the ten biggest clones take up about 6.9%. What was sequenced was peripheral blood. V usage is TRBV24-1 and J usage is TRBJ2-3; 12 nucleotides match TRBD2. The sequence derives from a human donor with acute or convalescent COVID-19. The donor label of this sample is uncertain. The CDR3 DNA is TGTGCCACCGCTAGCGGGAGGGCCGGAGATACGCAGTATTTT. Protein product: CATASGRAGDTQYF.